Each of the 25 T cell receptor beta chains below was sequenced from the same sample in a study of T cells after yellow fever vaccination. In TCRdb, the 5' RACE reads were re-called with MiXCR into one record per CDR3 protein. This sample carries about 260,000 distinct CDR3 sequences, about an eighth of them seen once, and the ten largest clones take approximately 0.49%. The sample was CD4+ T cells sorted from PBMCs, taken 45 days after the yellow fever booster vaccination. These receptors came from a man under 40 who received the YFV17D yellow fever vaccine.

This clonotype was observed a few times. The chain links TRBV28 to TRBJ2-1; 7 positions agree with TRBD1. The CDR3 runs to 16 residues. Germline V gene data show CDR1 as MDHEN and CDR2 as SYDVKM. With 5 bases clipped from V and 4 bases from J, the junction kept 11 bases outside the gene matches. DNA for the CDR3: TGTGCCAGCAGTCCCCCGGGACAGAACAATTACAATGAGCAGTTCTTC. It encodes CASSPPGQNNYNEQFF. The variable domain in full, completed from reference TRBV28 and TRBJ2-1, reads DVKVTQSSRYLVKRTGEKVFLECVQDMDHENMFWYRQDPGLGLRLIYFSYDVKMKEKGDIPEGYSVSREKKERFSLILESASTNQTSMYLCASSPPGQNNYNEQFFGPGTRLTVL.

In its sample, this clonotype was seen a few times. The CDR3 nucleotides read TGCGCCAGCAGCTTGGCCGGAACCCCCCCCAATGAGCAGTTCTTC. Translating it yields CASSLAGTPPNEQFF. This chain uses TRBV5-1 with TRBJ2-1; D is uncertain. This CDR3 is 15 amino acids long. Looked up from germline, CDR1 is SGHRS and CDR2 is YFSETQ. Deletions cut 0 bases from V and 6 bases from J, with 13 bases between.

This clonotype was counted between two and nine times. The rearrangement uses TRBV3-1 and TRBJ2-1, with 8 bases aligning to TRBD2. The germline gives CDR1 LGHDT, CDR2 YNNKEL (reference sequence). The ends lost 2 bases at V and 4 bases at J; junction bases unmatched: 1. The CDR3 length is 14 residues. For the CDR3, the DNA is TGTGCCAGCAGCCAAATAGCGGGATACAATGAGCAGTTCTTC. This codes for CASSQIAGYNEQFF.

This clonotype was recorded at least ten times. The J gene is TRBJ2-1, the V gene TRBV7-6; tentatively, D is TRBD2 (5 bases). V was pared by 5 bases and J by 9 bases, with 8 bases between. The CDR3 is 11 amino acids. Germline CDR1 is SGHVS and CDR2 is FNYEAQ. CDR3 nucleotide sequence: TGTGCCAGCAGCATTAGCGTTGAGCAGTTCTTC. Its protein product is CASSISVEQFF.

The rearrangement links TRBV10-3 to TRBJ2-1; D is unclear. The CDR3 totals 15 residues. The germline V gene has CDR1 ENHRY and CDR2 SYGVKD. Trimming removed 0 bases at V and 6 bases at J, with 12 bases between. The CDR3 coding sequence is TGTGCCATCAGTGAGTCGACGGTTAGACCCAATGAGCAGTTCTTC. Translation gives CAISESTVRPNEQFF.

This clonotype was detected a few times. The chain couples TRBV3-1 to TRBJ2-3; D is undetermined. CDR3 length: 14 amino acids. CDR1 and CDR2 from the germline V gene are LGHDT and YNNKEL (reference sequence). V was shortened by 6 bases and J by 4 bases, with 14 bases between the two germline ends. The CDR3 spells CASRMTMAADTQYF. The CDR3, as DNA: TGTGCCAGCAGGATGACCATGGCCGCAGATACGCAGTATTTT.

This clonotype was observed a few times. The chain joins TRBV7-8 to TRBJ2-5; D remains unclear. The V gene's germline CDR1 is SGHVS and CDR2 FQNEAQ. CDR3 size: 15 residues. Deletions cut 5 bases from V and 5 bases from J, with 18 bases between. CDR3 sequence (DNA): TGTGCCAGCAGCGCCCCCTCAAAGGGAAGGGAGACCCAGTACTTC. It translates to CASSAPSKGRETQYF.

This clonotype was seen many times. V usage is TRBV20-1 and J usage is TRBJ2-3, with D perhaps TRBD1 (6 bases). Germline V gene lookup returns CDR1 DFQATT and CDR2 SNEGSKA (reference sequence). The CDR3 has 13 amino acids. V was trimmed by 5 bases and J by 3 bases, leaving 12 bases between them. The CDR3: CSADDRLTDTQYF. The CDR3 DNA follows: TGCAGTGCTGATGACAGGTTAACAGATACGCAGTATTTT.

The chain is built from TRBV4-3 and TRBJ1-4; maybe TRBD1 (5 bases). Germline loops: CDR1 LGHNA, CDR2 YSLEER. V dropped 0 bases and J dropped 7 bases, with 12 bases sitting between them. This CDR3 comprises 15 residues. The CDR3 DNA reads as TGCGCCAGCAGCCAAGAGGCGGGGAGGGGTGAAAAACTGTTTTTT. Protein product: CASSQEAGRGEKLFF.

This clonotype showed up just once. The J gene is TRBJ2-2, the V gene TRBV12-3 or TRBV12-4; tentatively, D is TRBD1 or TRBD2 (6 bases each). The V end lost 7 bases, the J end lost 6 bases, and 15 bases lay between the germline ends. The CDR3 is 14 residues long. The DNA for the CDR3 is TGTGCCAGCAAACGGCGGGACAAACCCGGGGAGCTGTTTTTT. It translates to CASKRRDKPGELFF.

This clonotype was counted a few times. V is TRBV20-1 and J is TRBJ2-1, with 7 bases identical to TRBD2. The CDR3 sequence is 14 residues long. J lost 4 bases, V lost 1 base, and 4 bases had no gene match. Germline CDR1 is DFQATT and CDR2 is SNEGSKA (reference sequence). The CDR3 DNA reads as TGCAGTGCTAGAGCGCGACTAGCTTACAATGAGCAGTTCTTC. It codes for CSARARLAYNEQFF.

Only a few counts were recorded for this clonotype. This sequence joins TRBV28 and TRBJ2-7, with D tentatively TRBD2 (5 bases). V lost 5 bases and J 3 bases, leaving 17 bases between the germline ends. The germline gives CDR1 MDHEN, CDR2 SYDVKM. This CDR3 spans 15 amino acids. This CDR3 is CASSGFQAGIYEQYF. CDR3 DNA: TGTGCCAGCAGTGGTTTCCAGGCCGGGATCTACGAGCAGTACTTC. The variable domain in full, completed from reference TRBV28 and TRBJ2-7, reads DVKVTQSSRYLVKRTGEKVFLECVQDMDHENMFWYRQDPGLGLRLIYFSYDVKMKEKGDIPEGYSVSREKKERFSLILESASTNQTSMYLCASSGFQAGIYEQYFGPGTRLTVT.

The rearrangement links TRBV29-1 to TRBJ2-1, with TRBD1 matching 7 bases. CDR3 length: 12 residues. The germline CDR1 and CDR2 sequences are SQVTM and ANQGSEA. V was pared by 6 bases and J by 10 bases, with 9 bases of the junction left unmatched. The CDR3 is CSVDTTGPEQFF. The CDR3 DNA is TGCAGCGTCGACACGACAGGGCCGGAGCAGTTCTTC.

CDR3 loop: CASSWGRRMNTEAFF. The CDR3 DNA follows: TGTGCCAGCAGTTGGGGACGTAGGATGAACACTGAAGCTTTCTTT. The chain combines TRBV12-3 or TRBV12-4 with TRBJ1-1; D perhaps matches TRBD1 (5 bases). Trimming removed 4 bases at V and 0 bases at J, with 12 bases between. The CDR3 length is 15 residues.

This clonotype was detected a few times. The chain carries TRBV7-7 and TRBJ2-7, with a weak D call TRBD2 (5 bases). V was clipped by 5 bases and J by 6 bases, with 14 bases between them. Germline CDR1 reads SSHAT; CDR2 reads FNYEAQ (reference sequence). The length of the CDR3 is 13 residues. This CDR3 reads CASSPGEAGEQYF. CDR3 bases: TGTGCCAGCAGCCCCGGTGAGGCGGGCGAGCAGTACTTC.

This clonotype occurred a few times. This chain links TRBV11-2 with TRBJ2-6, with 9 nucleotides matching TRBD1. Germline V gene lookup returns CDR1 SGHAT and CDR2 FQNNGV. J lost 4 bases, V lost 6 bases, and 13 bases had no gene match. The CDR3 is 18 residues long. The CDR3 reads CASRRGTGMLRGANVLTF. The CDR3 nucleotides are TGTGCCAGCAGACGGGGGACAGGGATGTTGCGAGGGGCCAACGTCCTGACTTTC.

This clonotype was seen a handful of times. This chain uses TRBV3-1 with TRBJ2-1; 9 bases agree with TRBD1. V dropped 2 bases and J dropped 7; count of bases not matched to a gene: 9. Germline V gives CDR1 LGHDT, CDR2 YNNKEL (reference sequence). CDR3 length: 16 residues. The CDR3 sequence is CASSQHERDRENEQFF. CDR3 in DNA: TGTGCCAGCAGCCAACACGAACGGGACAGGGAGAATGAGCAGTTCTTC.

CDR3 amino acids: CSARGLAETYEQYF. The CDR3 DNA reads TGCAGTGCTAGAGGGCTAGCGGAGACCTACGAGCAGTACTTC. The chain combines TRBV20-1 with TRBJ2-7; 7 bases agree with TRBD2. Germline trimming cut 1 base from V and 2 bases from J; bases unmatched to any gene: 5. Germline CDR1 DFQATT, CDR2 SNEGSKA (reference sequence). This CDR3 spans 14 amino acids.

CDR3 sequence: CASSSSRVSVGYEQYF. DNA for the CDR3: TGTGCCAGCAGCTCTAGTCGGGTGAGCGTGGGCTACGAGCAGTACTTC. The chain uses TRBV7-9 and TRBJ2-7, with D unclear. Germline assignment: CDR1 SEHNR and CDR2 FQNEAQ (reference sequence). The ends were cut back, 4 bases at V and 3 bases at J, with 19 bases in the middle. The CDR3 spans 16 residues.

This clonotype was found a few times. The rearrangement links TRBV19 to TRBJ1-2; D not resolved. CDR1 LNHDA and CDR2 SQIVND come from the germline V gene (reference sequence). Trimming stripped 7 bases from V and 5 bases from J, with 14 bases between. The length of the CDR3 is 13 residues. In DNA form, the CDR3 reads TGTGCCAGTAAATCCGAGGGAGGATATGGCTACACCTTC. It codes for CASKSEGGYGYTF.

This CDR3 is CASSIDSYLYEQFF. CDR3 DNA: TGTGCCAGCAGCATAGACAGTTATCTCTATGAGCAGTTCTTC. The genes are TRBV5-6 and TRBJ2-1; tentatively, D is TRBD1 (5 bases). CDR1 SGHDT and CDR2 YYEEEE come from the germline V gene. V was trimmed by 4 bases and J by 8 bases, leaving 16 bases between them. The CDR3 spans 14 residues.

This clonotype was counted only a few times. The chain links TRBV4-3 to TRBJ2-7; no firm D call. V was trimmed by 0 bases and J by 2 bases, leaving 14 bases between them. Germline V CDR1 and CDR2: LGHNA, YSLEER. The CDR3 has 16 amino acids. The CDR3 is CASSQDHAIPPYEQYF. The CDR3 DNA reads as TGCGCCAGCAGCCAAGATCATGCCATCCCCCCCTACGAGCAGTACTTC.

Only a few counts were recorded for this clonotype. This chain connects TRBV10-2 to TRBJ2-1; D possibly corresponds to TRBD1 (5 bases). The CDR3 spans 14 residues. Germline V gene lookup returns CDR1 WSHSY and CDR2 SAAADI. V was shortened by 7 bases and J by 0 bases, with 10 bases between the two germline ends. CDR3 protein: CASTPDSSYNEQFF. Written as DNA, the CDR3 is TGCGCCAGCACTCCCGACAGCTCCTACAATGAGCAGTTCTTC.

Ten or more counts support this clonotype. V is TRBV18 and J is TRBJ2-7; TRBD2 matches 8 bases. This CDR3 has 15 amino acids. Losses at the gene ends were 3 bases for V and 5 bases for J; bases not matched to a gene: 9. CDR1 and CDR2 (germline): KGHSH, LQKENI. The CDR3: CASSPGLAPPDEQYF. The CDR3 region has the DNA TGTGCCAGCTCACCCGGACTAGCTCCTCCCGACGAGCAGTACTTC.

The J gene is TRBJ1-2, the V gene TRBV7-8, with 11 bases identical to TRBD1. This CDR3 is 14 amino acids long. The germline gives CDR1 SGHVS, CDR2 FQNEAQ. V lost 7 bases, J lost 5 bases, and 6 bases stayed unmatched. The CDR3 coding sequence is TGTGCCAGCAAAGGGACAGGGGGATATTATGGCTACACCTTC. Its translation: CASKGTGGYYGYTF.